Below, one T cell receptor beta chain is given with its context. This specimen belongs to a study of cytomegalovirus exposure and HLA in healthy donors. Donors consisted of healthy bone marrow donors. 60 Vbeta and 13 Jbeta primers were used in PCR. Clones were read by immunoSEQ multiplex PCR, and TCRdb kept only the in-frame ones, dropping some. The table lists some 120,000 clones, 65% to 90% of them singletons. Germline V gives CDR1 SEHNR, CDR2 FQNEAQ (reference sequence). CDR3 length: 14 residues. Trimming removed 2 bases at V and 3 bases at J, with 8 bases between. The sequencing sample was made of PBMCs. The V gene is TRBV7-9, the J gene TRBJ2-4; D might be TRBD2 (6 bases). The receptor was isolated from a male donor in good health and CMV-seropositive. The CDR3 coding sequence is TGTGCCAGCAGCTTAATCGGGGGCAAAAACATTCAGTACTTC. It specifies CASSLIGGKNIQYF. Full variable domain (remainder filled in from reference TRBV7-9 and TRBJ2-4): DTGVSQNPRHKITKRGQNVTFRCDPISEHNRLYWYRQTLGQGPEFLTYFQNEAQLEKSRLLSDRFSAERPKGSFSTLEIQRTEQGDSAMYLCASSLIGGKNIQYFGAGTRLSVL.